This TCR beta chain was identified during a study of T-cell memory formation after mild COVID-19 (TCRdb year 2021). Regarding the complete study: Most TCR sequence clusters were specific to one of the two donors. T-cell clones expanding and contracting after mild COVID-19 in a couple of donors were tracked by longitudinal TCRalpha and TCRbeta repertoire sequencing. Two young, previously healthy adult volunteers, one female and one male, were included in the cohort.

Sequencer: Illumina NovaSeq 6000. TCRalpha and TCRbeta cDNA libraries were constructed by 5'RACE with constant-segment primers, with sample barcodes and unique molecular identifiers being introduced. RNA was extracted from every sample with Trizol reagent. Library amplification was performed in two PCR steps, and a second sample barcode and Illumina TruSeq adapters were introduced in the second step. Sequencing of the libraries was done on an Illumina NovaSeq, producing 2 x 150 bp paired-end reads. Turning to the authors' computational methods: The reads were demultiplexed and collapsed into UMI-guided consensus sequences using migec v1.2.7. With mixcr v2.1.11, UMI consensuses were aligned to TRA and TRB V and J templates and assembled into clonotypes. A clonotype was counted as expanded or contracted only when both edgeR and NoisET called the clonotype significant, with the noise models trained on biological replicates. For edgeR calls, the cutoffs were a false discovery rate-adjusted p below 0.01 and a log2 fold-change threshold of 1. As an exploratory analysis of dynamics, PCA with hierarchical clustering was applied to max-normalized trajectories of the 1000 most abundant clonotypes. The CD4 or CD8 phenotype of responding clones was assigned using the separately sequenced CD4+ and CD8+ repertoires. TCRdb reprocessing: public reads trimmed at Q25 with fastp, clones called with MiXCR, in-frame beta chains kept. Each entry merges the rows of one CDR3 protein and shows their most common DNA and genes. The V and J calls follow TCRdb's processing rather than the paper's. In this sample the table shows about 470,000 distinct CDR3 sequences, approximately 25% of which occur a single time. The top ten clones comprise around 12% of the sample.

V was cut back by 0 bases and J by 0 bases, leaving a gap of 9 bases between them. Including cysteine and phenylalanine, the CDR3 has 16 amino acids. Left in the record is the CDR3 DNA by itself, 48 bases read in frame from the first base. Remarks on this clonotype: Its antigen specificity is not known. No qualities accompany the bases; no much larger clone lies one base away.

General conclusions and limits of the study: From day 15 to 85, contracting clones showed balanced CD4/CD8 phenotypes, whereas a second wave of clones that expanded from day 15 to 37 leaned towards CD4+. Whether the second-wave clones peaking on day 37 were SARS-CoV-2 specific was not confirmed. Contracting CD4+ clones turned up mainly in the CM and EM memory subsets, whereas EMRA was where CD8+ clones were enriched. The study covered only a couple of mild cases, and larger cohorts including severe cases with pre-infection samples were considered necessary. Some responding clones were detected in pre-infection memory, which suggested that pre-existing cross-reactive memory T cells had joined the SARS-CoV-2 response.

Ficoll-Paque density gradient centrifugation was the method used to isolate PBMCs. The sequence joins TRBV12-3 or TRBV12-4 to TRBJ1-5; a confident D gene designation cannot be given. Sequencing used PBMCs or a T cell subset sorted from them (not recorded which). The clonotype comes from an adult woman who had mild COVID-19 (a few samples of this study predate the infection). The sample titles of this study are shuffled in the database, so cell type and time point are left out; the donor was told from shared clones. The CDR3 corresponds to CASSLASGGSNQPQHF. The sequenced DNA is TGTGCCAGCAGTTTAGCGAGCGGCGGTAGCAATCAGCCCCAGCATTTT.